What follows is one TCR beta chain and its context. Its antigen is unknown. The V and J ends lost 7 bases and 5 bases respectively, with 21 bases between them. Germline V gene sequence: CDR1 SGHVS, CDR2 FQNEAQ. The CDR3 has 15 amino acids. This sample is drawn from a study of shared clonotypes between healthy human individuals. Overall study: CD4 naive and CD4 memory each took three plates per donor, while CD8 naive took two and CD8 memory one.

Study findings and constraints: Genetic and exposure-history diversity was limited by the few donors.

Researchers partitioned CD4+ cells into CD45RA+ naive and CD45RA-negative memory subsets. Tens of thousands of T cell genomes (around 190 ng DNA) went into each sorted-subset replicate. Some clones are missing from TCRdb's copy, which holds only in-frame ones; the method was immunoSEQ multiplex PCR. There are over 700,000 clones in the sample; about two thirds occur only once, and under 2% lies in the top ten. The sequenced sample consisted of memory CD4+ T cells sorted from blood. Subset defined: CD45RA-negative fraction. This TCR came from a woman aged 25-40 years in good health. This chain links TRBV7-8 with TRBJ2-7, with a possible D match to TRBD1 (5 bases). In DNA form, the CDR3 reads TGTGCCAGCATCAAAGGACCCCAGGGAACACACGAGCAGTACTTC. Its translation: CASIKGPQGTHEQYF.